These 20 T cell receptor beta chains were all obtained from the same sample, sequenced in a study of blood T cell repertoires in COVID-19. Some clones are missing from TCRdb's copy, which holds only in-frame ones; the method was immunoSEQ multiplex PCR. The sample gives about 170,000 clones, about 83% of which show up once; 7.5% to 9.5% is in the top ten. Sequenced input: peripheral blood. These receptor sequences come from a man in his forties who had recovered from COVID-19.

This clone was recorded many times. The chain couples TRBV4-2 to TRBJ1-1; maybe TRBD1 (5 bases). Trimming cost V 0 bases and J 6 bases, with 14 bases left between them. CDR1 is LGHNA and CDR2 is YNFKEQ in the germline V gene. The CDR3 runs to 15 residues. CDR3 sequence (DNA): TGTGCCAGCAGCCAAGATTGGTCCAGGGAATCTGAAGCTTTCTTT. Its translation is CASSQDWSRESEAFF.

The V call is TRBV10-3, the J call TRBJ2-1, with TRBD2 matching 10 bases. This CDR3 comprises 15 residues. CDR1 and CDR2 from the germline V gene are ENHRY and SYGVKD. J was trimmed by 0 bases and V by 7 bases; bases with no gene match: 3. CDR3 nucleotide sequence: TGTGCCATCAAACCTAGCGGGAGCTCCTACAATGAGCAGTTCTTC. This sequence encodes CAIKPSGSSYNEQFF.

V usage is TRBV19 and J usage is TRBJ1-2, with D possibly TRBD1 on 6 matching bases. V shed 6 bases and J shed 1 base, with 9 bases lying between them. The CDR3 is made up of 13 amino acids. Germline-derived CDR1 and CDR2 are LNHDA and SQIVND (reference sequence). The chain's CDR3 is CASREQGNYGYTF. The DNA of the CDR3 is TGTGCCAGTAGGGAACAGGGTAACTATGGCTACACCTTC.

The CDR3 DNA reads TGTGCCAGCAGTGAACTTCCCCTCTCTGGAAACACCATATATTTT. It is translated as CASSELPLSGNTIYF. The chain uses TRBV6-1 and TRBJ1-3, with D unresolved. Germline values: CDR1 MNHNS, CDR2 SASEGT. V was pared by 2 bases and J by 0 bases, with 8 bases between. CDR3 length: 15 amino acids.

J is TRBJ1-1 and V is TRBV2, with 9 bases matching TRBD1. This CDR3 has 13 residues. The germline CDR1 and CDR2 sequences are SNHLY and FYNNEI. V was pared by 5 bases and J by 5 bases, with 3 bases of the junction left unmatched. CDR3 in amino acids: CASSRDRVTEAFF. CDR3 in DNA: TGTGCCAGCAGTCGGGACAGGGTAACTGAAGCTTTCTTT.

The chain uses TRBV5-1 and TRBJ2-7, with D maybe TRBD1 (6 bases). Germline CDR1 SGHRS, CDR2 YFSETQ. CDR3 length equals 16 residues. Between the trimmed V and J ends, which lost 1 base and 2 bases, there was a span of 16 bases. CDR3: CASSLSVDRPTYEQYF. The CDR3 DNA is TGCGCCAGCAGCTTGTCGGTCGACAGGCCCACCTACGAGCAGTACTTC.

The chain carries TRBV28 and TRBJ1-2; TRBD1 is a possible D gene (6 bases). The CDR3 covers 14 residues. CDR1 MDHEN and CDR2 SYDVKM come from the germline V gene. V was clipped by 6 bases and J by 4 bases, with 15 bases between them. The CDR3, as DNA: TGTGCCAGCAGAATTGGACAGAGTTTCTATGGCTACACCTTC. It is translated as CASRIGQSFYGYTF.

The chain uses TRBV27 and TRBJ1-1; the D gene is possibly TRBD1 (6 bases). The CDR3 length is 13 residues. The germline V and J ends were trimmed by 5 bases and 11 bases, with 18 bases remaining between them. Germline CDR1 and CDR2: MNHEY and SMNVEV (reference sequence). The CDR3 here is CASSLFWGLGAFF. The CDR3 DNA follows: TGTGCCAGCAGTCTGTTTTGGGGGCTAGGCGCTTTCTTT.

The DNA of the CDR3 is TGCGCCAGCAGCCAACGGGGGACAGGGGGAAGTAATGAGCAGTTCTTC. Protein sequence: CASSQRGTGGSNEQFF. The chain joins TRBV4-1 to TRBJ2-1; TRBD1 matches 11 bases. The CDR3 has 16 amino acids. In germline, CDR1 is MGHRA, CDR2 YSYEKL. The V and J ends lost 2 bases and 7 bases, in that order; junction bases with no gene match: 7.

The gene calls are TRBV11-2 and TRBJ2-7, with a weak D call TRBD2 (6 bases). V was clipped by 2 bases and J by 1 base, with 15 bases between them. From germline, CDR1 is SGHAT and CDR2 FQNNGV. The CDR3 extends over 16 amino acids. This CDR3 reads CASSLTRRGLSYEQYF. CDR3 coding DNA: TGTGCCAGCAGCTTAACCAGGCGGGGCTTATCCTACGAGCAGTACTTC.

Here the CDR3 reads CASSPDRRREQYF. CDR3 nucleotide sequence: TGTGCCAGTAGTCCGGACAGGCGTCGGGAGCAGTACTTC. The chain recombines TRBV19 with TRBJ2-7; TRBD1 matches at 7 bases. The germline V gene encodes CDR1 LNHDA and CDR2 SQIVND (reference sequence). With 5 bases clipped from V and 7 bases from J, the junction kept 8 bases outside the gene matches. The CDR3 sequence is 13 residues long. Based on the CDR3 plus reference TRBV19 and TRBJ2-7, the full variable domain is DGGITQSPKYLFRKEGQNVTLSCEQNLNHDAMYWYRQDPGQGLRLIYYSQIVNDFQKGDIAEGYSVSREKKESFPLTVTSAQKNPTAFYLCASSPDRRREQYFGPGTRLTVT.

This sequence joins TRBV7-2 and TRBJ2-1, with D perhaps TRBD1 (5 bases). The V end was cut by 0 bases, the J end by 5 bases, with 8 bases between. Germline-derived CDR1 and CDR2 are SGHTA and FQGNSA. This CDR3 has 14 amino acids. The CDR3 region is CASSLATENNEQFF. The CDR3 DNA is TGTGCCAGCAGCTTAGCGACAGAGAACAATGAGCAGTTCTTC.

The rearrangement uses TRBV7-8 and TRBJ1-4; D call uncertain. Looked up from germline, CDR1 is SGHVS and CDR2 is FQNEAQ. V lost 1 base, J lost 4 bases, and 10 bases lay in between. The CDR3 is 15 amino acids. CDR3 region: CASSLVAGINEKLFF. The CDR3 DNA reads as TGTGCCAGCAGCTTAGTGGCAGGCATTAATGAAAAACTGTTTTTT.

This clone appeared once. The chain is built from TRBV11-1 and TRBJ1-1; 7 positions agree with TRBD1. From germline, CDR1 is SGHAT and CDR2 FQDESV (reference sequence). Trimming removed 5 bases from V and 1 base from J; junction bases left unmatched: 1. This CDR3 has 13 residues. CDR3 coding DNA: TGTGCCAGCAGCCAGGGGGGGAACACTGAAGCTTTCTTT. Translated, it gives CASSQGGNTEAFF.

As regards this clone: One end of the junction varies from germline; a read error may be responsible. The CDR3 DNA sequence: TGTGCCAGCAGTAACTCAGGGGGCTATCAGCCCCAGCATTTT. Its protein product is CASSNSGGYQPQHF. This chain joins TRBV6-2 or TRBV6-3 and TRBJ1-5, with TRBD1 matching 8 bases. CDR1 MNHEY and CDR2 SVGEGT come from the germline V gene. The CDR3 sequence is 14 residues long.

This clone was observed a single time. The chain uses TRBV11-2 and TRBJ1-6, with 8 bases aligning to TRBD1. V shed 0 bases and J 8 bases; nucleotides not matched to a gene: 0. The germline CDR1 and CDR2 sequences are SGHAT and FQNNGV. The CDR3 has 14 residues. The CDR3 nucleotides are TGTGCCAGCAGCTTAGACAGGGGGCATTCACCCCTCCACTTT. This codes for CASSLDRGHSPLHF.

This clone was seen a single time. The chain links TRBV7-2 to TRBJ2-3; tentatively, D is TRBD1 (5 bases). The germline V gene has CDR1 SGHTA and CDR2 FQGNSA. The germline V and J ends were trimmed by 0 bases and 6 bases, with 22 bases remaining between them. The CDR3 totals 18 residues. The CDR3 DNA reads TGTGCCAGCAGCTTAGCGGTGACGACATTTATGGGGCCCGATACGCAGTATTTT. This codes for CASSLAVTTFMGPDTQYF.

The chain recombines TRBV2 with TRBJ2-7, with 7 positions matching TRBD2. The CDR3 spans 14 residues. Per germline, CDR1 SNHLY and CDR2 FYNNEI. After removal of 4 bases from V and 3 bases from J, the junction contained 6 bases not matched to a gene. The CDR3, as DNA: TGTGCCAGCAGTGGCGAGCGGGGTCACTACGAGCAGTACTTC. As protein: CASSGERGHYEQYF.

The rearrangement joins TRBV24-1 to TRBJ2-7; TRBD1 might be the D (5 bases). There are 13 residues in the CDR3. Looked up from germline, CDR1 is KGHDR and CDR2 is SFDVKD. The V gene lost 4 bases and the J gene lost 6 bases, with 12 bases spanning the gap. CDR3 sequence: CATSDWQGPEQYF. The CDR3 coding sequence is TGTGCCACCAGTGACTGGCAGGGTCCCGAGCAGTACTTC.

V gene TRBV19 combines with J gene TRBJ1-1; D is possibly TRBD1 (5 bases). V was shortened by 3 bases and J by 6 bases, with 8 bases between the two germline ends. CDR1 is LNHDA, CDR2 SQIVND, per germline (reference sequence). The CDR3 extends over 12 amino acids. CDR3 region: CASSMRGSEAFF. The CDR3 nucleotides are TGTGCCAGTAGTATGCGGGGCTCTGAAGCTTTCTTT. Looking up the rest from reference TRBV19 and TRBJ1-1 gives the full variable domain: DGGITQSPKYLFRKEGQNVTLSCEQNLNHDAMYWYRQDPGQGLRLIYYSQIVNDFQKGDIAEGYSVSREKKESFPLTVTSAQKNPTAFYLCASSMRGSEAFFGQGTRLTVV.